These 20 T cell receptor beta chains originate from one sample sequenced in a study of T cells in localized non-small cell lung cancer. Clones were sequenced by immunoSEQ multiplex PCR, and TCRdb holds only the in-frame ones, with some missing. The sample shows nearly 25,000 clones, roughly 90% of them seen only once. The input for sequencing was peripheral blood, taken before any cancer treatment. Receptors were obtained from a man aged 40-75 years with stage III squamous cell lung carcinoma.

Notes on this clone: Other DNA sequences in this sample translate to the same CDR3. The V call is TRBV15, the J call TRBJ1-1; no definite D call. Trimming left V 0 bases short and J 0 bases short, with 5 bases between. The germline V gene encodes CDR1 LNHNV and CDR2 YYDKDF (reference sequence). The CDR3 covers 14 residues. The CDR3 region has the DNA TGTGCCACCAGCAGAGATCGCTTGAACACTGAAGCTTTCTTT. Translating gives CATSRDRLNTEAFF. The full variable domain, in which reference TRBV15 and TRBJ1-1 provide the parts outside the CDR3, is DAMVIQNPRYQVTQFGKPVTLSCSQTLNHNVMYWYQQKSSQAPKLLFHYYDKDFNNEADTPDNFQSRRPNTSFCFLDIRSPGLGDTAMYLCATSRDRLNTEAFFGQGTRLTVV.

The CDR3 reads CASSDSGSSYNEQFF. In nucleotides, the CDR3 is TGTGCCAGCAGCGATAGCGGGAGCTCCTACAATGAGCAGTTCTTC. The genes are TRBV7-3 and TRBJ2-1; 9 bases match TRBD2. Trimming cost V 5 bases and J 0 bases; bases outside gene matches: 2. This CDR3 is 15 amino acids long. CDR1 SGHTA and CDR2 FQGTGA come from the germline V gene. Using reference TRBV7-3 and TRBJ2-1 for the parts outside the CDR3, the full variable domain is GAGVSQTPSNKVTEKGKYVELRCDPISGHTALYWYRQSLGQGPEFLIYFQGTGAADDSGLPNDRFFAVRPEGSVSTLKIQRTERGDSAVYLCASSDSGSSYNEQFFGPGTRLTVL.

This sequence joins TRBV6-5 and TRBJ2-2; D is unresolved. Germline V CDR1 and CDR2: MNHEY, SVGAGI. The CDR3 runs 14 residues. Trimming removed 8 bases from V and 4 bases from J, with 14 bases in between. The CDR3 nucleotides are TGTGCCAGCCGATCAAGTTATGGCACCGGGGAGCTGTTTTTT. The encoded protein is CASRSSYGTGELFF.

V and J are TRBV7-2 and TRBJ1-2, with 7 bases that match TRBD1. Germline V lookup: CDR1 SGHTA, CDR2 FQGNSA. V was clipped by 3 bases and J by 9 bases; unmatched bases: 10. The CDR3 runs to 14 residues. CDR3 DNA: TGTGCCAGCAGCTTTCAAGGGGGCGCGGGTAGCTACACCTTC. Protein: CASSFQGGAGSYTF. The entire variable domain, with the rest obtained from reference TRBV7-2 and TRBJ1-2, is as follows: GAGVSQSPSNKVTEKGKDVELRCDPISGHTALYWYRQSLGQGLEFLIYFQGNSAPDKSGLPSDRFSAERTGGSVSTLTIQRTQQEDSAVYLCASSFQGGAGSYTFGSGTRLTVV.

The chain couples TRBV19 to TRBJ2-7, with D maybe TRBD1 (6 bases). In germline, CDR1 is LNHDA, CDR2 SQIVND (reference sequence). The CDR3 has 16 amino acids. V dropped 0 bases and J dropped 0 bases, with 12 bases sitting between them. The CDR3 protein is CASSIDLAGASYEQYF. The DNA of the CDR3 is TGTGCCAGTAGTATAGATCTAGCAGGGGCCTCCTACGAGCAGTACTTC.

The chain has TRBV11-3 and TRBJ2-7; 7 bases line up with TRBD2. V lost 5 bases and J lost 4; bases outside the gene matches: 8. From germline, CDR1 is SGHNT and CDR2 YENEEA. This CDR3 is 14 amino acids long. The CDR3 loop is CASSPRGSAYEQYF. The CDR3, as DNA: TGTGCCAGCAGCCCTCGCGGGAGTGCATACGAGCAGTACTTC. The full variable domain, in which reference TRBV11-3 and TRBJ2-7 provide the parts outside the CDR3, is EAGVVQSPRYKIIEKKQPVAFWCNPISGHNTLYWYLQNLGQGPELLIRYENEEAVDDSQLPKDRFSAERLKGVDSTLKIQPAELGDSAVYLCASSPRGSAYEQYFGPGTRLTVT.

V and J are TRBV28 and TRBJ1-2; D is possibly TRBD1 (5 bases). The germline V and J ends were trimmed by 10 bases and 8 bases, with 23 bases remaining between them. CDR1 is MDHEN and CDR2 is SYDVKM in the germline V gene. CDR3 size: 14 residues. In DNA form, the CDR3 reads TGTGCCACCGCCGCAGGGCCACGAACGGGGGGCTACACCTTC. Translating gives CATAAGPRTGGYTF.

This rearrangement joins TRBV30 to TRBJ2-1; TRBD2 matches 7 bases. Per the germline V gene, CDR1 is GTSNPN and CDR2 is SVGIG (reference sequence). J was trimmed by 4 bases and V by 0 bases; bases with no gene match: 3. The CDR3 consists of 14 residues. The CDR3 protein is CAWSVTSVYNEQFF. CDR3 coding DNA: TGTGCCTGGAGTGTAACTAGCGTTTACAATGAGCAGTTCTTC.

The chain carries TRBV10-1 and TRBJ2-7; perhaps TRBD2 as D (5 bases). This CDR3 contains 13 residues. Trimming pared 8 bases from V and 2 bases from J, leaving 13 bases between. CDR1 is WNHNN and CDR2 is SYGVQD in the germline V gene (reference sequence). The CDR3 DNA reads TGCGCCAGCTGTCGACGGGGTCCCTACGAGCAGTACTTC. Translating gives CASCRRGPYEQYF.

V gene TRBV27 combines with J gene TRBJ2-7, with D unclear. Germline lookup yields CDR1 MNHEY and CDR2 SMNVEV (reference sequence). This CDR3 spans 15 amino acids. With 2 bases removed from V and 3 bases from J, the gap between germline ends came to 14 bases. The CDR3 nucleotides are TGTGCCAGCAGTTTAAAGTTGGGTGCGGTCTACGAGCAGTACTTC. Its translation: CASSLKLGAVYEQYF.

CDR3 residues: CASSLVAGVNEQFF. CDR3 DNA: TGTGCCAGCAGCTTAGTAGCGGGAGTCAATGAGCAGTTCTTC. The genes are TRBV7-7 and TRBJ2-1; 9 nucleotides agree with TRBD2. Trimming at V came to 1 base and at J to 6 bases, leaving 1 base not matched to a gene. This CDR3 spans 14 amino acids. Germline assignment: CDR1 SSHAT and CDR2 FNYEAQ (reference sequence).

This sequence joins TRBV6-6 and TRBJ2-3; D perhaps matches TRBD2 (6 bases). V lost 2 bases to trimming and J lost 5 bases, with 8 bases between them. This CDR3 is 13 amino acids long. Germline-derived CDR1 and CDR2 are MNHNY and SVGAGI (reference sequence). The CDR3 nucleotides read TGTGCCAGCAGTTACGGGGGGTTAGATACGCAGTATTTT. It is translated as CASSYGGLDTQYF.

The gene calls are TRBV6-1 and TRBJ1-1; 7 bases map to TRBD1. The CDR3 has 12 residues. Germline loops: CDR1 MNHNS, CDR2 SASEGT. Germline trimming cut 4 bases from V and 12 bases from J; bases unmatched to any gene: 8. DNA for the CDR3: TGTGCCAGCAGTGTCCCCGGGACAGCGTCTTTCTTT. Translating gives CASSVPGTASFF.

This chain connects TRBV14 to TRBJ1-2, with D uncertain. The V gene's germline CDR1 is SGHDN and CDR2 FVKESK. The CDR3 runs 13 residues. With 1 base removed from V and 8 bases from J, the gap between germline ends came to 11 bases. CDR3: CASSQAPLTGYTF. CDR3 sequence (DNA): TGTGCCAGCAGCCAAGCCCCGCTAACGGGCTACACCTTC.

The rearrangement joins TRBV27 to TRBJ2-7, with 9 bases that match TRBD1. With 5 bases clipped from V and 3 bases from J, the junction kept 2 bases outside the gene matches. Germline assignment: CDR1 MNHEY and CDR2 SMNVEV (reference sequence). The CDR3 runs to 13 residues. The CDR3 protein is CASSPGQGYEQYF. Here the CDR3 DNA reads TGTGCCAGCAGTCCGGGACAGGGCTACGAGCAGTACTTC.

The CDR3 DNA is TGCGCCAGCAGCCGTGGGACGAATCCAACTAATGAAAAACTGTTTTTT. This translates into CASSRGTNPTNEKLFF. The rearrangement links TRBV4-3 to TRBJ1-4; the D gene is possibly TRBD1 (5 bases). V gave up 4 bases and J gave up 0 bases, with 12 bases separating them. The germline V gene encodes CDR1 LGHNA and CDR2 YSLEER. The CDR3 length is 16 residues.

CDR3 sequence reads: CASSPGLAGPSVGQYF. The CDR3 bases are TGTGCCAGCTCACCGGGACTAGCGGGCCCATCAGTGGGCCAGTACTTC. The chain links TRBV18 to TRBJ2-5; 12 bases align to TRBD2. Germline CDR1 is KGHSH and CDR2 is LQKENI. With V trimmed by 3 bases and J by 10 bases, 12 bases remained unmatched. The CDR3 extends over 16 amino acids.

DNA for the CDR3: TGTGCCAGCAGCCTGACAGGGGTTAATGAAAAACTGTTTTTT. Its translation is CASSLTGVNEKLFF. The chain carries TRBV7-9 and TRBJ1-4; 8 positions match TRBD1. J gave up 4 bases and V 5 bases, and 3 bases lay outside the gene matches. From germline, CDR1 is SEHNR and CDR2 FQNEAQ (reference sequence). The CDR3 is made up of 14 amino acids.

The sample holds a few counts of this clone. V usage is TRBV2 and J usage is TRBJ1-1; no clear D gene. Trimming pared 4 bases from V and 10 bases from J, leaving 13 bases between. In germline, CDR1 is SNHLY, CDR2 FYNNEI. The CDR3 is made up of 12 amino acids. CDR3 bases: TGTGCCAGCAGTGTCTCTGAACGGTCAGCTTTCTTT. Protein: CASSVSERSAFF.

V usage is TRBV11-2 and J usage is TRBJ2-1, with TRBD1 as a possible D gene (6 bases). Germline lookup yields CDR1 SGHAT and CDR2 FQNNGV. The CDR3 has 17 amino acids. The V gene lost 1 base and the J gene lost 3 bases, with 16 bases spanning the gap. DNA for the CDR3: TGTGCCAGCAGCTTAGGCCAGGACAGCGCCTACTACAATGAGCAGTTCTTC. It translates to CASSLGQDSAYYNEQFF.